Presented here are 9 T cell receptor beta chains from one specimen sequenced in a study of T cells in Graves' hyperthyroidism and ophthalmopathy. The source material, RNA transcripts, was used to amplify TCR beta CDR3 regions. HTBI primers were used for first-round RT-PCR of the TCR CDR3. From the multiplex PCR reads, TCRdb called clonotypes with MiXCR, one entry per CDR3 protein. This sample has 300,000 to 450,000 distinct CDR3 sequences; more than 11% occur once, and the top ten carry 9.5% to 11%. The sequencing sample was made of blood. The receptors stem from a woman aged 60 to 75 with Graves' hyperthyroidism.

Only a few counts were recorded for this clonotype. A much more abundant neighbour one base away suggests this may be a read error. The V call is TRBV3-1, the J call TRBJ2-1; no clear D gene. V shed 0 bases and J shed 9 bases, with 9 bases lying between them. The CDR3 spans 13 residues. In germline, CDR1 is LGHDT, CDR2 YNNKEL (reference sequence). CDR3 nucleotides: TGTGCCAGCAGCCAAGACAAGAGGCGTGAGCAGTTCTTC. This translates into CASSQDKRREQFF.

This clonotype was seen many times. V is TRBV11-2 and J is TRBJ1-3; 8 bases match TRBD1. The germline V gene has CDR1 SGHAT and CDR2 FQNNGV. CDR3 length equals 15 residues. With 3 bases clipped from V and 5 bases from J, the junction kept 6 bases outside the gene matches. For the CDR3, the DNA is TGTGCCAGCAGCTTGGGACAGGCGGAACGAAACACCATATATTTT. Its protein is CASSLGQAERNTIYF.

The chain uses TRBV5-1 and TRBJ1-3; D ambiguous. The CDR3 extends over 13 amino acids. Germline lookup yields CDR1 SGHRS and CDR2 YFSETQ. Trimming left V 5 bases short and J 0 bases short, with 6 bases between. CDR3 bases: TGCGCCAGCAGGCCAAGCTCTGGAAACACCATATATTTT. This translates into CASRPSSGNTIYF.

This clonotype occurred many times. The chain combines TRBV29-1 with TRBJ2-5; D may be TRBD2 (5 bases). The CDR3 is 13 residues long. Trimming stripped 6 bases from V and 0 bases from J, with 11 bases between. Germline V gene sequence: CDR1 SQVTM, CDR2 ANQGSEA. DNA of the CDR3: TGCAGCGTACATGGACTGTACCAAGAGACCCAGTACTTC. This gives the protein CSVHGLYQETQYF.

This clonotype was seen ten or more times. CDR3 loop: CASSLSGGTSGAFF. The CDR3 nucleotides read TGTGCCAGCAGCTTATCAGGGGGTACGAGCGGGGCTTTCTTT. The genes are TRBV11-3 and TRBJ1-1; 7 bases are a match to TRBD1. The CDR3 runs 14 residues. Germline CDR1 reads SGHNT; CDR2 reads YENEEA. The V and J ends lost 2 bases and 11 bases, in that order; junction bases with no gene match: 11.

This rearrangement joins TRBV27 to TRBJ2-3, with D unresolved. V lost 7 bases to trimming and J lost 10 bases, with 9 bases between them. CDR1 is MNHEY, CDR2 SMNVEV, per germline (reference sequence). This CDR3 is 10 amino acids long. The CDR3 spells CASIPPPQYF. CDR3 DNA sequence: TGTGCCAGCATCCCGCCCCCGCAGTATTTT.

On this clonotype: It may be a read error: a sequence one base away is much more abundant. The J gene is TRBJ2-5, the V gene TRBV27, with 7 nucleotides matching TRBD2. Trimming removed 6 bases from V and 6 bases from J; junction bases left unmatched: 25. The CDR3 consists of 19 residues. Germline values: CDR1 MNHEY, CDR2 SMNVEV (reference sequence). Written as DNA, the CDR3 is TGTGCCAGCAGCCCGGGACTCTGGGGCGGGAGTCGGGGCAAAAAGACCCAGTACTTC. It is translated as CASSPGLWGGSRGKKTQYF.

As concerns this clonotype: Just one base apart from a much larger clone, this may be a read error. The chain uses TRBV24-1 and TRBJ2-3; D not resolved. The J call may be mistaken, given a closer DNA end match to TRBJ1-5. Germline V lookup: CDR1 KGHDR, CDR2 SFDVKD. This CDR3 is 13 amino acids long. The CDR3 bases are TGTGCCACCAGTGATCGCCCCACAGATACGCAGCATTTT. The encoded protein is CATSDRPTDTQHF.

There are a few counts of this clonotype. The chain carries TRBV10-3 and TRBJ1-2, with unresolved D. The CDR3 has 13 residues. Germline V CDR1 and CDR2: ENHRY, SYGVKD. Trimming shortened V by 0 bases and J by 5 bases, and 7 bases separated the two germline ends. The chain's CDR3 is CAISESKEYGYTF. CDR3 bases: TGTGCCATCAGTGAGTCAAAGGAGTATGGCTACACCTTC.